This T cell receptor (beta chain) was sequenced during a study of OX40 agonist ivuxolimab in advanced cancers. Notes on the study in general: Compared with CD4+, CD8+ T cells on average had more expanded clones. Partial responders dosed at 0.1-3.0 mg/kg displayed clonal expansion ranking among the lowest.

Clones were read by immunoSEQ multiplex PCR, and TCRdb kept only the in-frame ones, dropping some. The sample includes about 68,000 clones, around nine tenths of them seen just once. As regards this clone: The antigen remains unidentified.

Sampling times: baseline, cycle 4 day 1, cycle 7 day 1. Germline CDR1 and CDR2: SGHRS and YFSETQ. The CDR3 sequence is 14 residues long. The V gene lost 5 bases and the J gene lost 4 bases, with 13 bases spanning the gap. This chain links TRBV5-1 with TRBJ1-5; D is unresolved. The receptor was isolated from an adult with an advanced solid tumor such as melanoma, head and neck, liver or kidney cancer. This specimen consisted of CD4+ or CD8+ T cells sorted from blood, obtained in a trial of the OX40 agonist ivuxolimab. The CDR3 DNA sequence: TGCGCCAGCAGACCGGGCGGGCCGAATCAGCCCCAGCATTTT. Encoded protein: CASRPGGPNQPQHF.